This T cell receptor beta chain is drawn from a study of blood T cell repertoires in COVID-19. Overall study: The United States, Italy and Spain provided the acute and convalescent COVID-19 samples. Sources were T cells, B-cell-depleted T cells, or PBMCs; the material itself was cDNA or gDNA.

Study processing details: How many nucleated cells were present was estimated from reference gene primer amplification. The repertoire was sequenced with immunoSEQ multiplex PCR; TCRdb's copy has only in-frame clones and lacks some. Clone size and the V and J calls come from that table; the DNA yielded D and trimming. The table has more than 120,000 clones, about 92% seen once. In germline, CDR1 is MGHRA, CDR2 YSYEKL. The ends lost 6 bases at V and 2 bases at J; junction bases unmatched: 5. The CDR3 length is 16 residues. The sample was peripheral blood. This chain uses TRBV4-1 with TRBJ2-3, with TRBD2 matching 13 bases. The source of this sequence is a human donor in a cohort sampled during active COVID-19. In DNA, the CDR3 is TGCGCCAGCAGTGGGACTAGCGGGGTCCCCACAGATACGCAGTATTTT. It codes for CASSGTSGVPTDTQYF.